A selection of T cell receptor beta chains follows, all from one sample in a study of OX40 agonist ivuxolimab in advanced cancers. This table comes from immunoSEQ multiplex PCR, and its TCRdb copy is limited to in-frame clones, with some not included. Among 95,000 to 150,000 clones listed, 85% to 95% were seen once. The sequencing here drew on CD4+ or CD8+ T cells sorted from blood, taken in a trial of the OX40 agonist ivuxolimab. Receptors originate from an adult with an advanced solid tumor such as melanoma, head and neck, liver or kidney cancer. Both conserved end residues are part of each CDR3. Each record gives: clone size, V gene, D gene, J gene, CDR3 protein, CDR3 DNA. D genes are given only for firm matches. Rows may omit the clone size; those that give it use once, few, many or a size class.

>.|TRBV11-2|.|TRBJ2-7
CASSLGQAESYEQYF
TGTGCCAGCAGCTTAGGACAGGCCGAATCCTACGAGCAGTACTTC
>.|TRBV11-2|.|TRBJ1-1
CASSPRGGPNTEAFF
TGTGCCAGCAGCCCCCGAGGGGGGCCGAACACTGAAGCTTTCTTT
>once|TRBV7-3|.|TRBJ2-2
CASSLEGQPAGELFF
TGTGCCAGCAGCTTGGAGGGACAGCCAGCGGGGGAGCTGTTTTTT
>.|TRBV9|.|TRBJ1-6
CASSARVTNNSPLHF
TGTGCCAGCAGCGCGAGGGTGACCAATAATTCACCCCTCCACTTT
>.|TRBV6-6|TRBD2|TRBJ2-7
CASSYVSGSTYEQYF
TGTGCCAGCAGTTACGTTAGCGGGAGTACCTACGAGCAGTACTTC
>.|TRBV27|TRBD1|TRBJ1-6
CASSFSGGPSSSPLHF
TGTGCCAGCAGTTTTTCAGGGGGTCCGTCGAGTTCACCCCTCCACTTT
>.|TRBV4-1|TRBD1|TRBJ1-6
CASSEDRAHNSPLHF
TGCGCCAGCAGCGAGGACAGGGCCCATAATTCACCCCTCCACTTT
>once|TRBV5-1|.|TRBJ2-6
CASSPPLWRSGANVLTF
TGCGCCAGCAGCCCACCCTTGTGGCGCTCTGGGGCCAACGTCCTGACTTTC
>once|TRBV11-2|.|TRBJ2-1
CASRRPMGSYNEQFF
TGTGCCAGCAGACGACCGATGGGCTCCTACAATGAGCAGTTCTTC
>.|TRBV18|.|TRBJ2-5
CASSPGLQETQYF
TGTGCCAGCTCACCCGGGCTCCAAGAGACCCAGTACTTC
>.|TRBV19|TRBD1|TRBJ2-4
CASSKAGQGVWAKNIQYF
TGTGCCAGTAGTAAGGCGGGACAGGGGGTCTGGGCCAAAAACATTCAGTACTTC
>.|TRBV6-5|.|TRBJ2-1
CASSQTSNEQFF
TGTGCCAGCAGTCAGACTAGCAATGAGCAGTTCTTC
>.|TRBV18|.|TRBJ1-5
CASSGSYSNQPQHF
TGTGCCAGCTCGGGCTCATATAGCAATCAGCCCCAGCATTTT
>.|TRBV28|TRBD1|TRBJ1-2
CASTTGQGNYGYTF
TGTGCCAGCACTACGGGACAGGGTAACTATGGCTACACCTTC
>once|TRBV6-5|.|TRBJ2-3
CASSASAKPDTQYF
TGTGCCAGCAGCGCGTCAGCGAAGCCAGATACGCAGTATTTT
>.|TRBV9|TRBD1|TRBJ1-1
CASSPSGRGLRNTEAFF
TGTGCCAGCAGCCCCTCCGGGAGGGGGCTTCGGAACACTGAAGCTTTCTTT
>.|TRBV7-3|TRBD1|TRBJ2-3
CASSPTGGSTDTQYF
TGTGCCAGCAGCCCGACAGGGGGGAGCACAGATACGCAGTATTTT
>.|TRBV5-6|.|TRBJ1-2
CASSLEGRYGYTF
TGTGCCAGCAGCTTGGAGGGACGCTATGGCTACACCTTC
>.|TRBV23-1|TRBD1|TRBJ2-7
CASSQMGTGPQEQYF
TGCGCCAGCAGTCAAATGGGGACAGGGCCCCAGGAGCAGTACTTC
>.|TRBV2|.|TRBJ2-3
CASSAPRTTRDTQYF
TGTGCCAGCAGTGCCCCCCGGACTACGAGGGATACGCAGTATTTT
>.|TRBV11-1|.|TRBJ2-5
CASSPPTGHGETQYF
TGTGCCAGCAGCCCCCCAACAGGTCATGGGGAGACCCAGTACTTC
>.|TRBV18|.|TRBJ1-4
CASSPAGVELFF
TGTGCCAGCTCACCAGCAGGGGTTGAACTGTTTTTT
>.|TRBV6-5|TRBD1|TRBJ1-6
CASSYRQGNSPLHF
TGTGCCAGCAGTTACCGACAGGGAAACTCACCCCTCCACTTT
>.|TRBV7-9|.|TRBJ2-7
CASSFSDYEQYF
TGTGCCAGCAGCTTCTCGGACTACGAGCAGTACTTC
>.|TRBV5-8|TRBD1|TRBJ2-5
CASSFSGQGIETQYF
TGTGCCAGCAGCTTTTCGGGACAGGGCATAGAGACCCAGTACTTC
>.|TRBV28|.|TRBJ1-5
CASSLSPGFDNQPQHF
TGTGCCAGCAGTTTATCCCCGGGGTTTGACAATCAGCCCCAGCATTTT
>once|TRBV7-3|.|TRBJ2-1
CASSLEQYNEQFF
TGTGCCAGCAGCCTAGAACAGTACAATGAGCAGTTCTTC
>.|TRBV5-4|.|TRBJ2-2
CASSLDRATGELFF
TGTGCCAGCAGCTTGGACAGGGCGACCGGGGAGCTGTTTTTT
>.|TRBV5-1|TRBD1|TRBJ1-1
CASSLGTGANTEAFF
TGCGCCAGCAGCTTGGGGACAGGAGCGAACACTGAAGCTTTCTTT
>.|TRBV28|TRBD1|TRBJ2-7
CASMGTGTPYEQYF
TGTGCCAGCATGGGGACAGGGACTCCCTACGAGCAGTACTTC
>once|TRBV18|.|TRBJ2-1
CASSQDGSYNEQFF
TGTGCCAGCTCACAGGACGGCTCCTACAATGAGCAGTTCTTC
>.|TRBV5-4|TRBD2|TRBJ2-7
CASSFVGGEQYF
TGTGCCAGCAGCTTTGTGGGGGGGGAGCAGTACTTC
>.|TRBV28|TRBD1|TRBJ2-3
CASRSGGGTQYF
TGTGCCAGCAGGTCAGGGGGCGGTACGCAGTATTTT
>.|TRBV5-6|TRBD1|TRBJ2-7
CASSLSRDRGTHEQYF
TGTGCCAGCAGCTTGTCCCGGGACAGGGGAACCCACGAGCAGTACTTC
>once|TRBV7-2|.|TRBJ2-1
CASSLVGLEQFF
TGTGCCAGCAGCCTTGTCGGCCTTGAGCAGTTCTTC
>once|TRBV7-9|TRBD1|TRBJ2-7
CASSPTGLSSYEQYF
TGTGCCAGCAGCCCGACAGGGCTAAGCTCCTACGAGCAGTACTTC
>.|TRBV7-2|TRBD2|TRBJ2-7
CASSLTSGAFSSYEQYF
TGTGCCAGCAGCTTAACTAGCGGGGCCTTCAGCTCCTACGAGCAGTACTTC